The 19 T cell receptor beta chains below were found in one sample sequenced in a study of blood T cell repertoires in COVID-19. Assay used: immunoSEQ multiplex PCR; TCRdb lists only in-frame clones, some missing. The repertoire has roughly 260,000 clones, around nine tenths of them found once; the top ten carry under 2.5%. The sample was PBMCs or T cells enriched from blood (not recorded which). All receptors derive from a woman under 30 who had recovered from COVID-19.

This clone is a singleton in its sample. The V gene is TRBV4-1, the J gene TRBJ1-4, with D maybe TRBD1 (6 bases). CDR3 length equals 14 residues. The germline CDR1 and CDR2 sequences are MGHRA and YSYEKL. Deletions cut 1 base from V and 8 bases from J, with 11 bases between. In nucleotides, the CDR3 is TGCGCCAGCAGCCAAGCGTGGGGGGGCGAAAAACTGTTTTTT. As protein: CASSQAWGGEKLFF.

The V gene is TRBV5-4, the J gene TRBJ1-6; TRBD1 matches 10 bases. V was clipped by 5 bases and J by 10 bases; unmatched bases: 6. The CDR3 extends over 14 amino acids. Germline assignment: CDR1 SGHNT and CDR2 YYREEE (reference sequence). The CDR3 sequence: CASSPGTGESPLHF. In DNA, the CDR3 is TGTGCCAGCAGTCCCGGGACAGGGGAATCACCCCTCCACTTT.

CDR3 coding DNA: TGTGCCAGCAGCTTAGGGACAGGAGGTGTCCAAGAGACCCAGTACTTC. Its translation is CASSLGTGGVQETQYF. The rearrangement joins TRBV11-2 to TRBJ2-5; 7 positions agree with TRBD1. The germline gives CDR1 SGHAT, CDR2 FQNNGV. The CDR3 sequence is 16 residues long. Unmatched junction bases numbered 6, after V lost 1 base and J lost 1 base.

The chain carries TRBV9 and TRBJ2-7; 8 positions agree with TRBD2. CDR1 SGDLS and CDR2 YYNGEE come from the germline V gene. The CDR3 is 14 residues long. V lost 4 bases, J lost 1 base, and 4 bases stayed unmatched. The DNA for the CDR3 is TGTGCCAGCAGCCTCCGGGAGGGATCCTACGAGCAGTACTTC. Its protein is CASSLREGSYEQYF.

As to this clone: A read error is the likely source, as a far larger clone sits one nucleotide away. CDR3 DNA: TGTGCCAGCAGCTCGGACATCTACGAGCAGTACTTC. Translation: CASSSDIYEQYF. The chain carries TRBV7-2 and TRBJ2-7; D is perhaps TRBD1 (5 bases). The CDR3 is 12 residues long. Germline values: CDR1 SGHTA, CDR2 FQGNSA. With 4 bases removed from V and 3 bases from J, the gap between germline ends came to 7 bases.

The chain employs TRBV4-1 and TRBJ1-2, with 7 bases that match TRBD1. CDR1 and CDR2 from the germline V gene are MGHRA and YSYEKL. With V trimmed by 3 bases and J by 1 base, 11 bases remained unmatched. The CDR3 consists of 17 residues. CDR3: CASSQGPGQNFNYGYTF. CDR3 bases: TGCGCCAGCAGCCAGGGACCGGGACAGAATTTTAACTATGGCTACACCTTC.

This sequence joins TRBV7-9 and TRBJ1-5; possibly TRBD1 for D (6 bases). The ends were cut back, 3 bases at V and 4 bases at J, with 13 bases in the middle. Germline loops: CDR1 SEHNR, CDR2 FQNEAQ (reference sequence). This CDR3 is 15 amino acids long. CDR3 coding DNA: TGTGCCAGCAGCTTCGGCGGGGGCTCGAATCAGCCCCAGCATTTT. It yields the protein CASSFGGGSNQPQHF.

The chain uses TRBV7-8 and TRBJ1-4; D not resolved. The CDR3 has 15 residues. Germline V gives CDR1 SGHVS, CDR2 FQNEAQ. The ends were cut back, 1 base at V and 0 bases at J, with 6 bases in the middle. This CDR3 is CASSLVRPTNEKLFF. The CDR3 DNA is TGTGCCAGCAGCTTAGTTCGTCCAACTAATGAAAAACTGTTTTTT.

V gene TRBV3-1 (or the pseudogene TRBV3-2) combines with J gene TRBJ1-6, with D unclear. V lost 5 bases and J lost 7, with 3 bases in between. CDR1 is LGHDT and CDR2 is YNNKEL in the germline V gene (reference sequence). The length of the CDR3 is 11 residues. In DNA, the CDR3 is TGTGCCAGCAGCTCAAATTCACCCCTCCACTTT. Translating gives CASSSNSPLHF.

This clone was detected only a few times. The rearrangement links TRBV5-1 to TRBJ1-2; a possible D gene is TRBD1 (6 bases). Germline V lookup: CDR1 SGHRS, CDR2 YFSETQ. The CDR3 totals 14 residues. Trimming cost V 5 bases and J 3 bases, with 14 bases left between them. Written as DNA, the CDR3 is TGCGCCAGCAGGGTGAGAGGGGGTGACTATGGCTACACCTTC. It is translated as CASRVRGGDYGYTF.

This chain uses TRBV7-8 with TRBJ2-7; 15 bases line up with TRBD2. Germline CDR1 is SGHVS and CDR2 is FQNEAQ. The CDR3 totals 17 residues. V lost 4 bases and J lost 3; bases outside the gene matches: 7. The CDR3 loop is CASSSRTSGRAVYEQYF. The CDR3 coding sequence is TGTGCCAGCAGCTCTAGGACTAGCGGGAGGGCCGTCTACGAGCAGTACTTC.

This clone was detected once. The V gene is TRBV4-3, the J gene TRBJ1-5; perhaps TRBD1 as D (5 bases). Germline assignment: CDR1 LGHNA and CDR2 YSLEER. V lost 0 bases and J 4 bases, leaving 13 bases between the germline ends. This CDR3 has 16 residues. The DNA of the CDR3 is TGCGCCAGCAGCCAAGATCGAAGACAGCCGAATCAGCCCCAGCATTTT. Residues: CASSQDRRQPNQPQHF.

The chain couples TRBV9 to TRBJ2-1; TRBD2 might be the D (7 bases). The germline V gene has CDR1 SGDLS and CDR2 YYNGEE. CDR3 length equals 16 residues. Trimming cost V 0 bases and J 0 bases, with 10 bases left between them. The CDR3 loop reads CASSVGGGTSYNEQFF. The CDR3 region has the DNA TGTGCCAGCAGCGTAGGCGGGGGCACCTCCTACAATGAGCAGTTCTTC.

The chain couples TRBV11-2 to TRBJ1-1, with D perhaps TRBD1 (6 bases). The V end was cut by 8 bases, the J end by 5 bases, with 15 bases between. The length of the CDR3 is 13 residues. Looked up from germline, CDR1 is SGHAT and CDR2 is FQNNGV. The CDR3 DNA reads TGTGCCAGCGGGGAGGGGGGCTATACTGAAGCTTTCTTT. Its protein is CASGEGGYTEAFF. Based on the CDR3 plus reference TRBV11-2 and TRBJ1-1, the full variable domain is EAGVAQSPRYKIIEKRQSVAFWCNPISGHATLYWYQQILGQGPKLLIQFQNNGVVDDSQLPKDRFSAERLKGVDSTLKIQPAKLEDSAVYLCASGEGGYTEAFFGQGTRLTVV.

This clone was seen only once. The rearrangement joins TRBV4-1 to TRBJ2-3; 15 nucleotides match TRBD2. Germline V gives CDR1 MGHRA, CDR2 YSYEKL. The CDR3 covers 19 residues. V dropped 4 bases and J dropped 1; count of bases not matched to a gene: 9. The CDR3, as DNA: TGCGCCAGCAGCCGCACCGGACTAGCGGGGGGGCCGGGCACAGATACGCAGTATTTT. Translation gives CASSRTGLAGGPGTDTQYF.

In this sample, this clone turned up a few times. The chain couples TRBV3-1 (or the pseudogene TRBV3-2) to TRBJ1-1, with a possible D match to TRBD1 (5 bases). Per germline, CDR1 LGHDT and CDR2 YNNKEL (reference sequence). Trimming took off 1 base at V and 1 base at J, with 10 bases between the two ends. This CDR3 contains 15 residues. The CDR3 nucleotides are TGTGCCAGCAGCCAAGGTTCAGGGTGGAACACTGAAGCTTTCTTT. Its translation: CASSQGSGWNTEAFF.

The chain has TRBV5-4 and TRBJ2-7; TRBD1 is a possible D gene (5 bases). Trimming left V 0 bases short and J 4 bases short, with 11 bases between. The germline CDR1 and CDR2 sequences are SGHNT and YYREEE (reference sequence). The CDR3 sequence is 14 residues long. The CDR3 region is CASSLAARGYEQYF. The DNA for the CDR3 is TGTGCCAGCAGCTTGGCCGCAAGGGGATACGAGCAGTACTTC.

The gene calls are TRBV27 and TRBJ1-1; no definite D call. CDR1 and CDR2 from the germline V gene are MNHEY and SMNVEV (reference sequence). The CDR3 has 15 amino acids. V dropped 2 bases and J dropped 4 bases, with 14 bases sitting between them. The CDR3 region has the DNA TGTGCCAGCAGTTTAAATATGGGCAGCAGCACTGAAGCTTTCTTT. Protein sequence: CASSLNMGSSTEAFF.

This chain links TRBV7-9 with TRBJ2-7, with D possibly matching TRBD2 (6 bases). Germline V gene data show CDR1 as SEHNR and CDR2 as FQNEAQ (reference sequence). V was shortened by 5 bases and J by 0 bases, with 8 bases between the two germline ends. The CDR3 is 13 residues long. The CDR3 is CASSTTSSYEQYF. CDR3 in DNA: TGTGCCAGCAGCACGACTAGCTCCTACGAGCAGTACTTC.